A single sample is the source of the 23 T cell receptor beta chains below, sequenced in a study of blood T cell repertoires in COVID-19. Assay: immunoSEQ multiplex PCR; the TCRdb copy retains only in-frame clones and omits some. Among some 49,000 clones listed, approximately 82% were seen once. Sequenced input: peripheral blood. All receptors come from a human donor in a cohort sampled during active COVID-19.

This clone has more than one count but fewer than ten. This rearrangement joins TRBV28 to TRBJ2-7; D is ambiguous. This CDR3 contains 12 residues. Germline lookup yields CDR1 MDHEN and CDR2 SYDVKM. V was pared by 3 bases and J by 1 base, with 4 bases between. CDR3 DNA sequence: TGTGCCAGCAGTTTCCAGTCCTACGAGCAGTACTTC. This sequence encodes CASSFQSYEQYF.

The rearrangement uses TRBV5-4 and TRBJ1-2, with no clear D. With 0 bases removed from V and 0 bases from J, the gap between germline ends came to 3 bases. Germline V gives CDR1 SGHNT, CDR2 YYREEE (reference sequence). This CDR3 region has 13 residues. The CDR3 sequence: CASSLDSNYGYTF. In DNA, the CDR3 is TGTGCCAGCAGCTTGGACTCTAACTATGGCTACACCTTC.

This sequence joins TRBV6-5 and TRBJ1-4; D not resolved. CDR3 length: 14 amino acids. Germline V gives CDR1 MNHEY, CDR2 SVGAGI. The V end lost 6 bases, the J end lost 3 bases, and 11 bases lay between the germline ends. The CDR3 region is CASRGWQANEKLFF. CDR3 DNA sequence: TGTGCCAGCAGAGGTTGGCAGGCTAATGAAAAACTGTTTTTT.

The chain links TRBV5-6 to TRBJ1-2; 11 bases fit TRBD1. The CDR3 has 14 residues. J lost 5 bases, V lost 1 base, and 1 base had no gene match. CDR1 SGHDT and CDR2 YYEEEE come from the germline V gene. The DNA for the CDR3 is TGTGCCAGCAGCTTGTGGGACAGGGGGTATGGCTACACCTTC. This translates into CASSLWDRGYGYTF.

V gene TRBV7-2 combines with J gene TRBJ2-3, with TRBD2 identical over 10 bases. The CDR3 covers 15 residues. The germline CDR1 and CDR2 sequences are SGHTA and FQGNSA. Germline trimming cut 1 base from V and 7 bases from J; bases unmatched to any gene: 5. This CDR3 reads CASSLGAGGLNTQYF. The CDR3 DNA reads TGTGCCAGCAGCTTAGGAGCGGGGGGGCTAAATACGCAGTATTTT.

V is TRBV4-2 and J is TRBJ2-2; a weak D match, TRBD2 (5 bases). The CDR3 is made up of 16 amino acids. V dropped 1 base and J dropped 13 bases, with 22 bases sitting between them. Per the germline V gene, CDR1 is LGHNA and CDR2 is YNFKEQ. For the CDR3, the DNA is TGTGCCAGCAGCCAAGTACTGGACTCACCCACCGTTGGGCTGTTTTTT. Translation: CASSQVLDSPTVGLFF.

The V gene is TRBV21-1, the J gene TRBJ1-2; the table's TRBD1 call for D was not verified on the DNA. TRBV21-1 is termed a pseudogene. CDR3 length equals 16 residues. Written as DNA, the CDR3 is TGTGCCAGCCCGCAATCCTTCGGACACCCGAACTATGGCTACACCTTC. Protein sequence: CASPQSFGHPNYGYTF.

The V and J genes are TRBV6-2 or TRBV6-3 and TRBJ1-5, with a weak D call TRBD1 (6 bases). Germline V gene lookup returns CDR1 MNHEY and CDR2 SVGEGT. The V end was cut by 2 bases, the J end by 9 bases, with 8 bases between. This CDR3 is 12 amino acids long. The CDR3: CASSYARGPQHF. In DNA form, the CDR3 reads TGTGCCAGCAGTTACGCCAGGGGGCCCCAGCATTTT.

The chain couples TRBV2 to TRBJ1-2; 10 bases agree with TRBD1. Germline lookup yields CDR1 SNHLY and CDR2 FYNNEI. The CDR3 runs to 12 residues. Trimming at V came to 7 bases and at J to 7 bases, leaving 3 bases not matched to a gene. The CDR3 bases are TGTGCCAGCATGCGGGACAGGGGTGGCTACACCTTC. Protein: CASMRDRGGYTF. The full variable domain, completed using reference TRBV2 and TRBJ1-2, is EPEVTQTPSHQVTQMGQEVILRCVPISNHLYFYWYRQILGQKVEFLVSFYNNEISEKSEIFDDQFSVERPDGSNFTLKIRSTKLEDSAMYFCASMRDRGGYTFGSGTRLTVV.

The chain has TRBV5-1 and TRBJ1-1; no clear D. The germline V gene encodes CDR1 SGHRS and CDR2 YFSETQ. The V end lost 8 bases, the J end lost 1 base, and 12 bases lay between the germline ends. The CDR3 extends over 13 amino acids. CDR3 DNA: TGCGCCAGTTCGCCAGGCTGGAACACTGAAGCTTTCTTT. It is translated as CASSPGWNTEAFF.

This clone was seen only once. The chain is built from TRBV7-9 and TRBJ1-2; the match to TRBD1 covers 7 bases. The germline V gene has CDR1 SEHNR and CDR2 FQNEAQ (reference sequence). The CDR3 extends over 16 amino acids. After removal of 7 bases from V and 6 bases from J, the junction contained 17 bases not matched to a gene. CDR3 protein: CASNPSLGLTGNGYTF. The CDR3 region has the DNA TGTGCCAGCAACCCAAGCTTAGGATTGACAGGGAATGGCTACACCTTC.

This sequence joins TRBV7-9 and TRBJ2-3; the D gene is possibly TRBD1 (5 bases). In germline, CDR1 is SEHNR, CDR2 FQNEAQ (reference sequence). Trimming took 5 bases from V and 6 from J, leaving 24 bases between them. The length of the CDR3 is 17 residues. The CDR3 sequence: CASSPVGTGTPGDTQYF. CDR3 DNA sequence: TGTGCCAGCAGCCCGGTGGGAACAGGAACCCCAGGGGATACGCAGTATTTT.

The gene calls are TRBV10-3 and TRBJ1-5; tentatively, D is TRBD1 (5 bases). CDR3 length equals 13 residues. V lost 6 bases to trimming and J lost 0 bases, with 6 bases between them. Germline V lookup: CDR1 ENHRY, CDR2 SYGVKD. CDR3 DNA sequence: TGTGCCATCAGAGGGGATAGCAATCAGCCCCAGCATTTT. Amino acids: CAIRGDSNQPQHF.

This clone was counted between two and nine times. This chain connects TRBV27 to TRBJ2-2, with a weak D call TRBD1 (5 bases). The CDR3 is 16 amino acids. The V gene's germline CDR1 is MNHEY and CDR2 SMNVEV (reference sequence). Trimming pared 0 bases from V and 0 bases from J, leaving 8 bases between. CDR3 DNA: TGTGCCAGCAGTTTATCGTCAGGGCCGAACACCGGGGAGCTGTTTTTT. Its translation is CASSLSSGPNTGELFF.

This chain joins TRBV6-1 and TRBJ2-7; no firm D call. Germline V CDR1 and CDR2: MNHNS, SASEGT. V lost 0 bases to trimming and J lost 2 bases, with 2 bases between them. CDR3 length equals 12 residues. The CDR3, as DNA: TGTGCCAGCAGTGAAGCTACCTACGAGCAGTACTTC. Translated: CASSEATYEQYF.

This clone was counted once. The V call is TRBV5-1, the J call TRBJ2-3; D unclear. This CDR3 is built from 16 residues. V was cut by 1 base and J by 0 bases, with 12 bases left in between. Germline V gene data show CDR1 as SGHRS and CDR2 as YFSETQ. CDR3 sequence reads: CASSLTPSASTDTQYF. The CDR3 DNA is TGCGCCAGCAGCTTGACACCTAGTGCTAGCACAGATACGCAGTATTTT.

The chain is built from TRBV11-2 and TRBJ2-5; 12 nucleotides match TRBD2. Trimming at V came to 1 base and at J to 4 bases, leaving 7 bases not matched to a gene. This CDR3 is built from 17 residues. In germline, CDR1 is SGHAT, CDR2 FQNNGV. CDR3 bases: TGTGCCAGCAGCTTAGGAAGGACTAGCGGGGTAGGAGAGACCCAGTACTTC. This translates into CASSLGRTSGVGETQYF.

Points on this clone: At one end, the junction sequence differs from germline, possibly due to a read error. This chain connects TRBV6-5 to TRBJ2-7; D is perhaps TRBD2 (5 bases). Per germline, CDR1 MNHEY and CDR2 SVGAGI. This CDR3 contains 12 residues. The CDR3 DNA reads TGTGCCAGCAGTTACCCGGGCGGGCCCAGAGAGTTC. It codes for CASSYPGGPREF.

The chain employs TRBV19 and TRBJ1-2, with 7 bases fitting TRBD1. This CDR3 comprises 16 residues. Germline V lookup: CDR1 LNHDA, CDR2 SQIVND (reference sequence). J was trimmed by 2 bases and V by 6 bases; bases with no gene match: 12. The CDR3 DNA sequence: TGTGCCAGTAGACGGACCCGGGACAGACCAAACTATGGCTACACCTTC. Translating it yields CASRRTRDRPNYGYTF.

The J gene is TRBJ2-1, the V gene TRBV2; 8 bases fit TRBD2. The junction had 8 bases not matched to a gene; V was cut back by 4 bases and J by 3 bases. CDR3 size: 16 residues. CDR1 and CDR2 from the germline V gene are SNHLY and FYNNEI. The CDR3 DNA reads TGTGCCAGCAGTGTATTTGGCGGGGGGATCTACAATGAGCAGTTCTTC. Protein sequence: CASSVFGGGIYNEQFF.

This sequence joins TRBV7-2 and TRBJ1-2; 10 bases line up with TRBD1. The J segment lost 0 bases and the V segment lost 6 bases, leaving 4 bases of the junction unmatched. Germline lookup yields CDR1 SGHTA and CDR2 FQGNSA. This CDR3 contains 15 residues. DNA for the CDR3: TGTGCCAGCAGGCGACAGGGGGCCGCTAACTATGGCTACACCTTC. It yields the protein CASRRQGAANYGYTF.

This clone was observed a handful of times. The chain recombines TRBV4-1 with TRBJ1-5; no definite D call. Germline V lookup: CDR1 MGHRA, CDR2 YSYEKL. The CDR3 has 13 residues. The V end lost 0 bases, the J end lost 6 bases, and 6 bases lay between the germline ends. The chain's CDR3 is CASSQEAGQPQHF. The CDR3 DNA reads TGCGCCAGCAGCCAAGAGGCGGGTCAGCCCCAGCATTTT.

The chain carries TRBV6-5 and TRBJ2-7; maybe TRBD1 (5 bases). The CDR3 runs to 15 residues. CDR1 is MNHEY and CDR2 is SVGAGI in the germline V gene. Trimming stripped 0 bases from V and 0 bases from J, with 9 bases between. The CDR3 spells CASSYSDSRSYEQYF. The CDR3 coding sequence is TGTGCCAGCAGTTACTCAGACAGTCGCTCCTACGAGCAGTACTTC.